These 18 T cell receptor beta chains originate from one sample sequenced in a study of CD8 T cells in ankylosing spondylitis. General study findings and limits: Within ankylosing spondylitis blood, a TCR beta motif made up of several highly homologous variants appeared to be characteristic.

These receptors have no identified antigens. Each CDR3 protein gets one entry after TCRdb re-called the 5' RACE reads with MiXCR. The table records a few hundred thousand distinct CDR3 sequences, about 20% of them present only once. The sequencing sample was made of blood, either unsorted or a sorted T cell fraction (not recorded which). These receptors originate from a male donor with ankylosing spondylitis.

This chain uses TRBV3-1 with TRBJ1-5; no firm D call. Germline V gene lookup returns CDR1 LGHDT and CDR2 YNNKEL (reference sequence). The CDR3 contains 13 residues. Trimming took 2 bases from V and 6 from J, leaving 8 bases between them. CDR3 amino acids: CASSQQPSQPQHF. The CDR3 bases are TGTGCCAGCAGCCAACAGCCTTCTCAGCCCCAGCATTTT.

CDR3 protein: CAIRGQGDDQPQHF. Here the CDR3 DNA reads TGTGCCATCCGAGGACAGGGCGACGATCAGCCCCAGCATTTT. V and J are TRBV10-3 and TRBJ1-5; TRBD1 aligns across 8 bases. After removal of 8 bases from V and 5 bases from J, the junction contained 8 bases not matched to a gene. The germline V gene encodes CDR1 ENHRY and CDR2 SYGVKD. This CDR3 has 14 amino acids.

The chain carries TRBV5-1 and TRBJ2-5; TRBD1 is a possible D gene (6 bases). V shed 8 bases and J shed 5 bases, with 16 bases lying between them. The CDR3 is made up of 13 amino acids. Per the germline V gene, CDR1 is SGHRS and CDR2 is YFSETQ. The CDR3 nucleotides read TGCGCCAGTACTAGGGGTCAGGGGGAGACCCAGTACTTC. Encoded protein: CASTRGQGETQYF.

The chain employs TRBV5-5 and TRBJ2-6; D is undetermined. Trimming took 0 bases from V and 0 from J, leaving 7 bases between them. Germline CDR1 is SGHKS and CDR2 is YYEKEE (reference sequence). This CDR3 has 16 residues. The CDR3 DNA is TGTGCCAGCAGCTTGGATCTGCCCTCTGGGGCCAACGTCCTGACTTTC. Protein sequence: CASSLDLPSGANVLTF.

This clonotype was seen only once. V usage is TRBV6-1 and J usage is TRBJ2-1; D ambiguous. This CDR3 has 13 residues. The V gene's germline CDR1 is MNHNS and CDR2 SASEGT. Trimming removed 5 bases at V and 0 bases at J, with 5 bases between. CDR3 in amino acids: CASSRPSYNEQFF. DNA for the CDR3: TGTGCCAGCAGTCGGCCCTCCTACAATGAGCAGTTCTTC.

The rearrangement links TRBV5-6 to TRBJ1-1; D ambiguous. This CDR3 has 15 amino acids. Looked up from germline, CDR1 is SGHDT and CDR2 is YYEEEE. The germline V and J ends were trimmed by 0 bases and 1 base, with 10 bases remaining between them. The CDR3 coding sequence is TGTGCCAGCAGCTTGGCGACCAGGAGGAACACTGAAGCTTTCTTT. Its protein product is CASSLATRRNTEAFF.

Only a few counts were recorded for this clonotype. This chain's CDR3 is CASSLRDLIYEQYF. The CDR3 nucleotides read TGTGCCAGCAGCTTACGGGACTTGATCTACGAGCAGTACTTC. V usage is TRBV7-2 and J usage is TRBJ2-7; weak D call: TRBD2 (6 bases). V gave up 2 bases and J gave up 3 bases, with 11 bases separating them. This CDR3 is built from 14 residues. CDR1 is SGHTA, CDR2 FQGNSA, per germline.

This clonotype was found many times. The chain carries TRBV5-1 and TRBJ2-7, with 13 positions matching TRBD2. CDR1 SGHRS and CDR2 YFSETQ come from the germline V gene. The ends lost 4 bases at V and 3 bases at J; junction bases unmatched: 4. There are 15 residues in the CDR3. CDR3 region: CASSLGLAGLYEQYF. CDR3 in DNA: TGCGCCAGCAGCCTGGGACTAGCGGGACTCTACGAGCAGTACTTC.

This clonotype was seen more than once but under ten times. CDR3 region: CASSSDRIGYTF. The CDR3 DNA follows: TGTGCCAGCAGTTCCGACAGAATAGGCTACACCTTC. The chain uses TRBV28 and TRBJ1-2; a possible D gene is TRBD1 (5 bases). This CDR3 contains 12 residues. CDR1 is MDHEN, CDR2 SYDVKM, per germline. The V end was cut by 4 bases, the J end by 8 bases, with 11 bases between.

The J gene is TRBJ2-2, the V gene TRBV5-1, with D tentatively TRBD1 (7 bases). CDR3 length: 16 amino acids. Trimming removed 6 bases from V and 4 bases from J, with 19 bases in between. Per the germline V gene, CDR1 is SGHRS and CDR2 is YFSETQ. CDR3 sequence: CASKSSGGLGTGELFF. The DNA for the CDR3 is TGCGCCAGCAAATCTTCAGGGGGGCTAGGCACCGGGGAGCTGTTTTTT.

This clonotype was picked up a small number of times. The gene calls are TRBV9 and TRBJ1-2; no clear D. Germline CDR1 SGDLS, CDR2 YYNGEE. The CDR3 is made up of 15 amino acids. The V and J ends lost 3 bases and 4 bases respectively, with 16 bases between them. CDR3 amino acids: CASSAGGLLGYGYTF. CDR3 DNA: TGTGCCAGCAGCGCCGGCGGGCTACTAGGCTATGGCTACACCTTC.

The chain carries TRBV29-1 and TRBJ2-1, with TRBD1 as a possible D gene (5 bases). With 1 base removed from V and 5 bases from J, the gap between germline ends came to 9 bases. This CDR3 comprises 13 residues. Germline V gene data show CDR1 as SQVTM and CDR2 as ANQGSEA. The DNA for the CDR3 is TGCAGCGTTGAAGTGGCAGGGAACAATGAGCAGTTCTTC. Translating gives CSVEVAGNNEQFF.

Only a few counts were recorded for this clonotype. This chain connects TRBV7-3 to TRBJ2-1, with 10 bases matching TRBD2. V was clipped by 5 bases and J by 9 bases; unmatched bases: 7. There are 14 residues in the CDR3. Germline V gene lookup returns CDR1 SGHTA and CDR2 FQGTGA. CDR3 nucleotide sequence: TGTGCCAGCAGCAAGGGCCTAGCGGGAGCTGAGCAGTTCTTC. Its translation: CASSKGLAGAEQFF.

This clonotype was recorded many times. This sequence joins TRBV29-1 and TRBJ2-6, with 7 bases matching TRBD2. V was clipped by 3 bases and J by 0 bases; unmatched bases: 5. The CDR3 sequence is 16 residues long. From germline, CDR1 is SQVTM and CDR2 ANQGSEA. In DNA, the CDR3 is TGCAGCGTTGATGGGGGGGACCGCTCTGGGGCCAACGTCCTGACTTTC. It is translated as CSVDGGDRSGANVLTF.

The chain uses TRBV30 and TRBJ1-4; D is undetermined. Trimming cost V 3 bases and J 8 bases, with 22 bases left between them. The germline gives CDR1 GTSNPN, CDR2 SVGIG (reference sequence). This CDR3 is built from 16 residues. CDR3 nucleotide sequence: TGTGCCTGGAGGTCTGGCATTGGTGCATCGGGAGAAAAACTGTTTTTT. It yields the protein CAWRSGIGASGEKLFF.

The table lists this clonotype with a few counts. The chain employs TRBV12-3 or TRBV12-4 and TRBJ1-3; no reliable D call. With 6 bases removed from V and 2 bases from J, the gap between germline ends came to 8 bases. The CDR3 extends over 13 amino acids. The CDR3 sequence: CASRRDTGNTIYF. For the CDR3, the DNA is TGTGCCAGCAGGCGGGATACTGGAAACACCATATATTTT.

The CDR3 DNA follows: TGTGCCAGCAGCTTCCAATTAACCAAAAACATTCAGTACTTC. It yields the protein CASSFQLTKNIQYF. The chain couples TRBV7-2 to TRBJ2-4; D is unresolved. V was pared by 3 bases and J by 2 bases, with 8 bases between. Germline values: CDR1 SGHTA, CDR2 FQGNSA. The CDR3 sequence is 14 residues long.

This chain uses TRBV24-1 with TRBJ2-3; D might be TRBD1 (5 bases). Trimming took 4 bases from V and 4 from J, leaving 17 bases between them. The CDR3 loop spans 16 amino acids. Germline lookup yields CDR1 KGHDR and CDR2 SFDVKD. CDR3 in amino acids: CATSDRDSRDADTQYF. The DNA of the CDR3 is TGTGCCACCAGTGACCGTGACAGTCGAGACGCAGATACGCAGTATTTT.